The rows below give T cell receptor beta chains drawn from one sample of a study of blood T cells in healthy people across ages. TCRdb fed the 5' RACE reads into MiXCR, producing one record per CDR3 protein. Counted here are 1.5 million to 2 million distinct CDR3 sequences, 28% occurring once; the ten biggest clones make up about 8%. Sequenced material: blood. Receptors originate from a woman aged 25 to 39 in good health. Each CDR3 is given with its conserved first and last residue. Each record gives: J gene, V gene, D gene, clone size, CDR3 protein, CDR3 DNA. A D gene is named only where the DNA matches it firmly. Size is stated for part of the rows, as once, few or many counts, or as a class when the clone is expanded.

J gene: TRBJ2-5; V gene: TRBV10-3; D gene: NA; clone size: NA; CDR3 protein: CAISESSTAQETQYF; CDR3 DNA: TGTGCCATCAGTGAGTCCTCGACAGCTCAAGAGACCCAGTACTTC
J gene: TRBJ1-2; V gene: TRBV29-1; D gene: NA; clone size: NA; CDR3 protein: CSVLGESYGYTF; CDR3 DNA: TGCAGCGTTTTGGGGGAATCCTATGGCTACACCTTC
J gene: TRBJ2-7; V gene: TRBV9; D gene: NA; clone size: once; CDR3 protein: CASSVDQGGAYEQYF; CDR3 DNA: TGTGCCAGCAGCGTAGACCAGGGAGGAGCCTACGAGCAGTACTTC
J gene: TRBJ2-3; V gene: TRBV29-1; D gene: TRBD2; clone size: few; CDR3 protein: CSTQAGGTDTQYF; CDR3 DNA: TGCAGCACACAAGCGGGGGGGACAGATACGCAGTATTTT
J gene: TRBJ1-1; V gene: TRBV29-1; D gene: NA; clone size: NA; CDR3 protein: CSIKDSMNTEAFF; CDR3 DNA: TGCAGCATCAAGGACAGCATGAACACTGAAGCTTTCTTT
J gene: TRBJ1-4; V gene: TRBV4-2; D gene: TRBD1; clone size: NA; CDR3 protein: CASSQDPTGGYEKLFF; CDR3 DNA: TGTGCCAGCAGCCAAGATCCGACAGGGGGCTATGAAAAACTGTTTTTT
J gene: TRBJ2-5; V gene: TRBV7-2; D gene: NA; clone size: many; CDR3 protein: CASSLVGSHQETQYF; CDR3 DNA: TGTGCCAGCAGCTTAGTAGGGAGCCACCAAGAGACCCAGTACTTC
J gene: TRBJ1-1; V gene: TRBV5-5; D gene: NA; clone size: NA; CDR3 protein: CASSLVAGSSTEAFF; CDR3 DNA: TGTGCCAGCAGCTTGGTGGCAGGTAGTAGCACTGAAGCTTTCTTT
J gene: TRBJ2-6; V gene: TRBV5-1; D gene: NA; clone size: many; CDR3 protein: CASTTLGGTGGANVLTF; CDR3 DNA: TGCGCCAGCACCACCTTAGGGGGGACCGGTGGGGCCAACGTCCTGACTTTC
J gene: TRBJ2-5; V gene: TRBV12-3/TRBV12-4; D gene: NA; clone size: NA; CDR3 protein: CASSLRTNRQETQYF; CDR3 DNA: TGTGCCAGCAGTCTACGGACTAACCGACAAGAGACCCAGTACTTC
J gene: TRBJ2-1; V gene: TRBV24-1; D gene: TRBD1; clone size: few; CDR3 protein: CATSDPTGHNEQFF; CDR3 DNA: TGTGCCACCAGTGACCCGACAGGGCACAATGAGCAGTTCTTC